This T cell receptor (beta chain) was sequenced during a study of T cells in Graves' hyperthyroidism and ophthalmopathy. Amplification of TCR beta CDR3 regions used RNA as the template. The HTBI set primed first-round TCR CDR3 RT-PCR. One entry per CDR3 protein results from TCRdb running MiXCR on the multiplex PCR reads. This table has about 570,000 distinct CDR3 sequences, 12% to 15% appearing once. The specimen was blood. This receptor was obtained from a woman between 35 and 50 years old with Graves' hyperthyroidism.

This chain's CDR3 is CASSPAPGTASGNTIYF. The CDR3 nucleotides are TGTGCCAGCAGCCCTGCCCCCGGGACGGCCTCTGGAAACACCATATATTTT. The rearrangement joins TRBV3-1 to TRBJ1-3; D may be TRBD1 (5 bases). Germline values: CDR1 LGHDT, CDR2 YNNKEL (reference sequence). This CDR3 has 17 amino acids. Trimming cost V 4 bases and J 0 bases, with 16 bases left between them.